Following are 17 T cell receptor beta chains from one sample sequenced in a study of blood T cell repertoires in COVID-19. Libraries were prepared by immunoSEQ multiplex PCR; TCRdb keeps only in-frame clonotypes and omits some of them. The table lists approximately 70,000 clones, approximately 90% of them singletons. Material for sequencing was peripheral blood. These receptors all come from a human donor in a cohort sampled during active COVID-19.

The CDR3 region has the DNA TGTGCCAGCAGCCAAGAGGGCTCAATGAACACTGAAGCTTTCTTT. As protein: CASSQEGSMNTEAFF. The V call is TRBV4-2, the J call TRBJ1-1; D ambiguous. This CDR3 is built from 15 residues. Germline lookup yields CDR1 LGHNA and CDR2 YNFKEQ. Trimming removed 0 bases at V and 0 bases at J, with 8 bases between.

The V and J genes are TRBV29-1 and TRBJ2-5, with 9 bases that match TRBD1. The CDR3 covers 13 residues. Germline CDR1 and CDR2: SQVTM and ANQGSEA. The J segment lost 3 bases and the V segment lost 4 bases, leaving 3 bases of the junction unmatched. CDR3 coding DNA: TGCAGCGTTGTACAGGGGGCGGAAGAGACCCAGTACTTC. Translating gives CSVVQGAEETQYF.

V gene TRBV3-1 (or the pseudogene TRBV3-2) combines with J gene TRBJ2-2; 8 bases are a match to TRBD1. The J segment lost 6 bases and the V segment lost 0 bases, leaving 9 bases of the junction unmatched. This CDR3 region has 17 residues. Germline V CDR1 and CDR2: LGHDT, YNNKEL (reference sequence). The CDR3 DNA sequence: TGTGCCAGCAGCCAAGAGTTCGGTAACAGGGGGGCCGGGGAGCTGTTTTTT. Its translation is CASSQEFGNRGAGELFF.

The rearrangement links TRBV18 to TRBJ1-5, with 8 bases fitting TRBD1. J lost 7 bases, V lost 4 bases, and 9 bases had no gene match. Germline V gene data show CDR1 as KGHSH and CDR2 as LQKENI. The CDR3 extends over 15 amino acids. CDR3 in DNA: TGTGCCAGCTCACAAACAGGGGGTAGAGGACAGCCCCAGCATTTT. This sequence encodes CASSQTGGRGQPQHF.

In this sample, this clone turned up a few times. The CDR3 sequence is CASSELAGDTTDTQYF. As DNA, the CDR3 is TGTGCCAGCAGTGAACTAGCGGGAGATACGACAGATACGCAGTATTTT. The J gene is TRBJ2-3, the V gene TRBV6-4, with 11 bases matching TRBD2. The V gene's germline CDR1 is MRHNA and CDR2 SNTAGT. J lost 3 bases, V lost 3 bases, and 5 bases had no gene match. The CDR3 is 16 residues long.

A single count supports this clone. V gene TRBV4-2 combines with J gene TRBJ2-7; D is ambiguous. CDR3 length: 17 residues. The germline V gene has CDR1 LGHNA and CDR2 YNFKEQ. Trimming removed 0 bases from V and 0 bases from J, with 15 bases in between. The CDR3 is CASSQDRSGGSSYEQYF. Here the CDR3 DNA reads TGTGCCAGCAGCCAAGACCGGTCTGGCGGTAGCTCCTACGAGCAGTACTTC.

The J gene is TRBJ1-1, the V gene TRBV28, with unresolved D. The CDR3 totals 13 residues. Germline V gives CDR1 MDHEN, CDR2 SYDVKM. V dropped 4 bases and J dropped 3 bases, with 9 bases sitting between them. In nucleotides, the CDR3 is TGTGCCAGCAGTTCCGGACTATACACTGAAGCTTTCTTT. As protein: CASSSGLYTEAFF.

This chain links TRBV25-1 with TRBJ1-3; no firm D call. With 3 bases removed from V and 2 bases from J, the gap between germline ends came to 8 bases. The germline V gene has CDR1 MGHDK and CDR2 SYGVNS. CDR3 length equals 14 residues. The CDR3 protein is CASSDTGAGNTIYF. The CDR3 nucleotides are TGTGCCAGCAGTGATACCGGAGCTGGAAACACCATATATTTT.

This clone was observed once. The chain carries TRBV6-2 or TRBV6-3 and TRBJ2-1; 14 bases fit TRBD2. The germline V gene has CDR1 MNHEY and CDR2 SVGEGT. The CDR3 has 16 residues. J was trimmed by 8 bases and V by 4 bases; bases with no gene match: 7. CDR3 DNA: TGTGCCAGCAGTTCGACTAGCGGGGGGGCAAGCGATGAGCAGTTCTTC. This gives the protein CASSSTSGGASDEQFF.

In its sample, this clone was seen a few times. The gene calls are TRBV5-4 and TRBJ2-7; a weak D match, TRBD1 (5 bases). Germline V gene sequence: CDR1 SGHNT, CDR2 YYREEE (reference sequence). This CDR3 region has 13 residues. V was pared by 4 bases and J by 1 base, with 9 bases between. CDR3 in amino acids: CASSPDTSYEQYF. The DNA of the CDR3 is TGTGCCAGCAGCCCGGACACATCCTACGAGCAGTACTTC.

The V gene is TRBV27, the J gene TRBJ1-5; TRBD1 matches 9 bases. CDR1 and CDR2 from the germline V gene are MNHEY and SMNVEV (reference sequence). The CDR3 consists of 14 residues. Trimming removed 6 bases from V and 6 bases from J; junction bases left unmatched: 6. The chain's CDR3 is CASSLGQGVQPQHF. The CDR3 DNA reads TGTGCCAGCAGCCTGGGACAGGGCGTTCAGCCCCAGCATTTT.

This clone has a single count. The chain employs TRBV9 and TRBJ2-2; 7 positions match TRBD2. J gave up 4 bases and V 0 bases, and 12 bases lay outside the gene matches. Germline V gives CDR1 SGDLS, CDR2 YYNGEE. This CDR3 is 18 amino acids long. The CDR3 loop is CASSVAIRTSEGTGELFF. CDR3 DNA: TGTGCCAGCAGCGTAGCGATCCGAACTAGCGAGGGCACCGGGGAGCTGTTTTTT.

This chain links TRBV5-5 with TRBJ2-6; D may be TRBD1 (6 bases). Germline V CDR1 and CDR2: SGHKS, YYEKEE (reference sequence). The CDR3 length is 17 residues. V shed 0 bases and J shed 0 bases, with 10 bases lying between them. DNA of the CDR3: TGTGCCAGCAGCTTGGGGACAGTCCTCTCTGGGGCCAACGTCCTGACTTTC. This codes for CASSLGTVLSGANVLTF.

The J gene is TRBJ2-5, the V gene TRBV29-1; the match to TRBD1 covers 10 bases. Per the germline V gene, CDR1 is SQVTM and CDR2 is ANQGSEA. J lost 5 bases, V lost 5 bases, and 5 bases had no gene match. The CDR3 has 13 amino acids. CDR3 sequence (DNA): TGCAGCGTTCGACAGGGGGCATGGGAGACCCAGTACTTC. Translating it yields CSVRQGAWETQYF.

The rearrangement links TRBV2 to TRBJ1-6; 12 bases agree with TRBD1. Trimming cost V 10 bases and J 8 bases; bases outside gene matches: 9. Germline lookup yields CDR1 SNHLY and CDR2 FYNNEI. The CDR3 is made up of 15 amino acids. The CDR3 DNA follows: TGTGCCACCAGCCGGGACAGGGGGCGAGATTCACCCCTCCACTTT. Its translation: CATSRDRGRDSPLHF.

This clone was counted once. CDR3 coding DNA: TGCAGTGCTAGTGTGGGGGCTAGCACAGATACGCAGTATTTT. Protein product: CSASVGASTDTQYF. V and J are TRBV20-1 and TRBJ2-3; possibly TRBD1 for D (6 bases). The CDR3 length is 14 residues. Germline values: CDR1 DFQATT, CDR2 SNEGSKA (reference sequence). The V end lost 3 bases, the J end lost 0 bases, and 10 bases lay between the germline ends.

The chain joins TRBV4-1 to TRBJ2-1; D uncertain. Deletions cut 7 bases from V and 0 bases from J, with 10 bases between. This CDR3 contains 14 residues. Germline V gene lookup returns CDR1 MGHRA and CDR2 YSYEKL. CDR3 amino acids: CASTPPGSYNEQFF. The CDR3 DNA reads TGCGCCAGCACCCCCCCCGGCTCCTACAATGAGCAGTTCTTC.